This TCR beta chain was captured by sequencing in a study of T cells in Graves' hyperthyroidism and ophthalmopathy. From RNA transcripts, TCR beta CDR3 regions were amplified. The HTBI set primed first-round TCR CDR3 RT-PCR. TCRdb re-analysed the multiplex PCR reads in MiXCR, keeping a single row per CDR3 protein. The sample consists of about 590,000 distinct CDR3 sequences, less than 20% of them appearing once. This clonotype was seen repeatedly, ten times or more. The germline CDR1 and CDR2 sequences are SNHLY and FYNNEI. The CDR3 is made up of 13 amino acids. V lost 6 bases and J lost 6, with 13 bases in between.

The gene calls are TRBV2 and TRBJ2-3; D is unclear. The receptor comes from a woman in her thirties with Graves' hyperthyroidism. The sequencing input was blood. In nucleotides, the CDR3 is TGTGCCAGCAGCTTGAACTGGGTGGATACGCAGTATTTT. It codes for CASSLNWVDTQYF.